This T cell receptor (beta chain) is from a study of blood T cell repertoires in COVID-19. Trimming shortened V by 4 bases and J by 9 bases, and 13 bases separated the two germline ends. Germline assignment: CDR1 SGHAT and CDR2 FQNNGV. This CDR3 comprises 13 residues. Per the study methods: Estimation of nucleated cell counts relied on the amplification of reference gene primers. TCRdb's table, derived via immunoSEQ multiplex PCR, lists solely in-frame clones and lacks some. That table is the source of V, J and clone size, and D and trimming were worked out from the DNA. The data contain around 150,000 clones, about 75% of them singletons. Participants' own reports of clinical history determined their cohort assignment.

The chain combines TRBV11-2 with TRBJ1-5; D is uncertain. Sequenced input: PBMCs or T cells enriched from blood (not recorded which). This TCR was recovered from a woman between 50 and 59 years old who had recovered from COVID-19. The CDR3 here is CASSSAREAPQHF. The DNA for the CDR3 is TGTGCCAGCAGCTCAGCGAGGGAGGCGCCCCAGCATTTT.